This T cell receptor (beta chain) originates from a study of blood T cell repertoires in COVID-19. Assay: immunoSEQ multiplex PCR; the TCRdb copy retains only in-frame clones and omits some. The data show 200,000 or so clones, roughly 80% seen once. J gave up 6 bases and V 2 bases, and 3 bases lay outside the gene matches. Germline V CDR1 and CDR2: PRHDT, FYEKMQ (reference sequence). This CDR3 is 13 amino acids long. The material sequenced was PBMCs or T cells enriched from blood (not recorded which). The chain links TRBV13 to TRBJ2-7; TRBD2 matches at 8 bases. This clonotype originated in a woman between 35 and 50 years old with acute COVID-19. CDR3 amino acids: CASSLKAGGEQYF. DNA for the CDR3: TGTGCCAGCAGCTTAAAGGCGGGGGGCGAGCAGTACTTC.